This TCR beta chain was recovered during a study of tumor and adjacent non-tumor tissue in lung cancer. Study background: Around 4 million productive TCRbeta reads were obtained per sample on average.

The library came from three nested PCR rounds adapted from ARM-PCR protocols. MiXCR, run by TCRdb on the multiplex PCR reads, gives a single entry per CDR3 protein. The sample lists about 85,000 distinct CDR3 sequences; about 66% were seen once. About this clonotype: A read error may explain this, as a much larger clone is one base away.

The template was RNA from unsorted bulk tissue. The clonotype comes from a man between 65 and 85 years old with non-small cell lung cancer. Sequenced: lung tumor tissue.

CDR3 nucleotide sequence: TGTGCCAGCAGCGTCGGGGGCCATTCGCAGTATTTT. It is translated as CASSVGGHSQYF. V and J are TRBV11-3 and TRBJ2-3; D assignment may be TRBD1 or TRBD2 (6 bases each). Germline V CDR1 and CDR2: SGHNT, YENEEA. With 5 bases removed from V and 10 bases from J, the gap between germline ends came to 13 bases. The CDR3 totals 12 residues.